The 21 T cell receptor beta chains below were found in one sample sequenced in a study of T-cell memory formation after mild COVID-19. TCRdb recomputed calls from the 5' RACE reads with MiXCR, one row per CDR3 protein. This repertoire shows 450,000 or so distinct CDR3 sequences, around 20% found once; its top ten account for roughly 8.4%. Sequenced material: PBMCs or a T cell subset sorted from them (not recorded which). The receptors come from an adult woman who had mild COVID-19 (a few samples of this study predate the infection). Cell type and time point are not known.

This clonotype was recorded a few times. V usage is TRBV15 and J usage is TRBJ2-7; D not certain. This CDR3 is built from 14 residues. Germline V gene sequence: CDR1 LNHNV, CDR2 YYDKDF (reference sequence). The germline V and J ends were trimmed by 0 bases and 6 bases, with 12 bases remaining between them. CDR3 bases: TGTGCCACCAGCAGAGACTGGGGTAGCAGCGAGCAGTACTTC. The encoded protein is CATSRDWGSSEQYF.

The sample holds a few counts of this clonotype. CDR3 in amino acids: CASSERVWAGELFF. Written as DNA, the CDR3 is TGTGCCAGCAGTGAGAGGGTATGGGCCGGGGAGCTGTTTTTT. The chain couples TRBV6-4 to TRBJ2-2, with a possible D match to TRBD2 (5 bases). V was pared by 3 bases and J by 6 bases, with 11 bases between. The CDR3 loop spans 14 amino acids. From germline, CDR1 is MRHNA and CDR2 SNTAGT.

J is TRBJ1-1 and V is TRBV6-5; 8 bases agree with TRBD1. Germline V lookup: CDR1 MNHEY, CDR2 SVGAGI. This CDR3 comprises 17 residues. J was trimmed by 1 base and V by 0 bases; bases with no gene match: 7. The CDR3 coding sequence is TGTGCCAGCAGTTACTCTTCAGGGGGCCTTGGGAACACTGAAGCTTTCTTT. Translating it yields CASSYSSGGLGNTEAFF.

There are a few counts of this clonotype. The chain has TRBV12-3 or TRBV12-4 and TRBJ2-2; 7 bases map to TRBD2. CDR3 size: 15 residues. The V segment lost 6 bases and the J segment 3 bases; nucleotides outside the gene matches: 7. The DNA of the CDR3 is TGTGCCAGCAGCCATCGGGGGGACCACACCGGGGAGCTGTTTTTT. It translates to CASSHRGDHTGELFF.

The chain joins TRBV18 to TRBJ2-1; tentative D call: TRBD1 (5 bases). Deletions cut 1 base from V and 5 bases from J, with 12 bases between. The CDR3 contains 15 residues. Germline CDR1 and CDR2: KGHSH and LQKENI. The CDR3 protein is CASSPRQGENNEQFF. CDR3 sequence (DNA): TGTGCCAGCTCACCACGGCAGGGTGAAAACAATGAGCAGTTCTTC. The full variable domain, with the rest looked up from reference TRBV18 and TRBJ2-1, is NAGVMQNPRHLVRRRGQEARLRCSPMKGHSHVYWYRQLPEEGLKFMVYLQKENIIDESGMPKERFSAEFPKEGPSILRIQQVVRGDSAAYFCASSPRQGENNEQFFGPGTRLTVL.

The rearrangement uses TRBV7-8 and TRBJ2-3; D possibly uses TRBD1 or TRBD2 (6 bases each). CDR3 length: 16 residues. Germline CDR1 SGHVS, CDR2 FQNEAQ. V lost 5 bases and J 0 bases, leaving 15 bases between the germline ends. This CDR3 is CASSLIGGTSTDTQYF. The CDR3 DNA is TGTGCCAGCAGCCTGATAGGGGGGACCAGCACAGATACGCAGTATTTT.

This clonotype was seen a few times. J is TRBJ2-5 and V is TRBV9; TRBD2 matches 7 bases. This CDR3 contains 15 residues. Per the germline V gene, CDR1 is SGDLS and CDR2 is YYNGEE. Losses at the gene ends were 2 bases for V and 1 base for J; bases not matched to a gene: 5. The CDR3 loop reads CASSVLSGTQETQYF. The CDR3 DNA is TGTGCCAGCAGCGTTCTGAGCGGGACCCAAGAGACCCAGTACTTC.

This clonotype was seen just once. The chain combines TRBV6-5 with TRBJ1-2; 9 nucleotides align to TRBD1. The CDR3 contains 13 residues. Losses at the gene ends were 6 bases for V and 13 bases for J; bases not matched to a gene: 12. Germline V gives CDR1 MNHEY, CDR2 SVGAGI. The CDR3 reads CASSLRTGAGSTF. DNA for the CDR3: TGTGCCAGCAGCCTAAGGACAGGGGCCGGGTCCACCTTC.

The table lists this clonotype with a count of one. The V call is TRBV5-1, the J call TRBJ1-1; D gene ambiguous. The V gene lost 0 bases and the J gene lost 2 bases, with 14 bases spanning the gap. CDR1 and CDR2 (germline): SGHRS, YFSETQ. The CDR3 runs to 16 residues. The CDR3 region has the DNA TGCGCCAGCAGCTTGGATCCCCCGGACGGTAACACTGAAGCTTTCTTT. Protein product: CASSLDPPDGNTEAFF.

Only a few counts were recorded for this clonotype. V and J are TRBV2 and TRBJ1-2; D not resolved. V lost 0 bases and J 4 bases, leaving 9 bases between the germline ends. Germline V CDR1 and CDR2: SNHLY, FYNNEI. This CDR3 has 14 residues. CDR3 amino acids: CASSEAGVPYGYTF. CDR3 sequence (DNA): TGTGCCAGCAGTGAAGCCGGGGTCCCCTATGGCTACACCTTC. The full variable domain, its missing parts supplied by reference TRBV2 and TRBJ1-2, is EPEVTQTPSHQVTQMGQEVILRCVPISNHLYFYWYRQILGQKVEFLVSFYNNEISEKSEIFDDQFSVERPDGSNFTLKIRSTKLEDSAMYFCASSEAGVPYGYTFGSGTRLTVV.

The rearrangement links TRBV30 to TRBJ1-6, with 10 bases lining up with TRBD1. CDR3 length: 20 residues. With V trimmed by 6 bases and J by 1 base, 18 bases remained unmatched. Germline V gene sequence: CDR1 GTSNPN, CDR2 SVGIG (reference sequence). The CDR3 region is CACSRDRGLSGGSYNSPLHF. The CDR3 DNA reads TGTGCCTGCTCACGGGACAGGGGTTTATCGGGAGGTTCCTATAATTCACCCCTCCACTTT.

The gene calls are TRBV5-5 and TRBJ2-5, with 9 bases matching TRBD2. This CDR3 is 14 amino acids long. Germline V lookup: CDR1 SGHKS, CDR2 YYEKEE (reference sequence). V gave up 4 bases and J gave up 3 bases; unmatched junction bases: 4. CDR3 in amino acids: CASSPTSGKETQYF. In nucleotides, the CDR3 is TGTGCCAGCAGCCCGACTAGCGGTAAAGAGACCCAGTACTTC. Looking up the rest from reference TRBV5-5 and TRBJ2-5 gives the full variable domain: DAGVTQSPTHLIKTRGQQVTLRCSPISGHKSVSWYQQVLGQGPQFIFQYYEKEERGRGNFPDRFSARQFPNYSSELNVNALLLGDSALYLCASSPTSGKETQYFGPGTRLLVL.

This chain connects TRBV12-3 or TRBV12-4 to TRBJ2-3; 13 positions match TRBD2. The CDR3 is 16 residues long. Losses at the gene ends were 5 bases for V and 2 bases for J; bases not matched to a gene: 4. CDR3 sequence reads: CASSRLAGGFTDTQYF. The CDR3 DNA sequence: TGTGCCAGCAGTCGACTAGCGGGGGGATTCACAGATACGCAGTATTTT.

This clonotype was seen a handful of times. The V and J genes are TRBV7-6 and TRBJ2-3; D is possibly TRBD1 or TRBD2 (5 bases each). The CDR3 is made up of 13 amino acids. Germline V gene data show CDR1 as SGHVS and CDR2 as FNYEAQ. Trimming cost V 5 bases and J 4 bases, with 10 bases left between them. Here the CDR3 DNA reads TGTGCCAGCAGCCCGAGGGGTTCAGATACGCAGTATTTT. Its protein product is CASSPRGSDTQYF.

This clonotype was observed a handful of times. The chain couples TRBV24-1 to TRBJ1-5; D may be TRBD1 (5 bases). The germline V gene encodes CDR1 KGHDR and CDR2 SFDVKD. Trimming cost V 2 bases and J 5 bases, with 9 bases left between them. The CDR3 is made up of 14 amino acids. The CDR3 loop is CATSDSRGDQPQHF. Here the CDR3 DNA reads TGTGCCACCAGTGATTCCCGGGGGGATCAGCCCCAGCATTTT.

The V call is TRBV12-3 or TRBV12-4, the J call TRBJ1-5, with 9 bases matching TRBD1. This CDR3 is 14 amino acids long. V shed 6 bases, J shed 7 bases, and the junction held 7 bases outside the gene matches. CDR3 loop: CASSPGQGRQPQHF. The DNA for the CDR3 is TGTGCCAGCAGCCCGGGACAGGGTCGCCAGCCCCAGCATTTT.

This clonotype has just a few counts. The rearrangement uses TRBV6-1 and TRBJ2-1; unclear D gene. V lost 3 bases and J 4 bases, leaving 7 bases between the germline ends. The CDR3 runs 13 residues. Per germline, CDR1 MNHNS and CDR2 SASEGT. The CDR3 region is CASSDGRYNEQFF. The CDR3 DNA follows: TGTGCCAGCAGTGACGGTCGGTACAATGAGCAGTTCTTC.

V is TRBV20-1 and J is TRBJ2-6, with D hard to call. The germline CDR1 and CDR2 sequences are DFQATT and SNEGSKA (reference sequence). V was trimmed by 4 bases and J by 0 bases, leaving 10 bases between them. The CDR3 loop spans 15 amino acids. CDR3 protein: CSATRAVSGANVLTF. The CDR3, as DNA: TGCAGTGCTACCCGGGCCGTCTCTGGGGCCAACGTCCTGACTTTC.

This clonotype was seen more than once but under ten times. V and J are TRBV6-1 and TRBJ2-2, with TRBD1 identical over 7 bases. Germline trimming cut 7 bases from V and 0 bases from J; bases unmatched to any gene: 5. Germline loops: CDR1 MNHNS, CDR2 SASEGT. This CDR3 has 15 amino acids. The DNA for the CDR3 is TGTGCCAGCACGGAGCAGGGGGCGAACACCGGGGAGCTGTTTTTT. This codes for CASTEQGANTGELFF.

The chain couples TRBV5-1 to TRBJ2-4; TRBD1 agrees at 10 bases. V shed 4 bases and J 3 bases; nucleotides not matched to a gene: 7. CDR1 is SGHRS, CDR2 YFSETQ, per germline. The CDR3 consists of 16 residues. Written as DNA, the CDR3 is TGCGCCAGCAGCACCGGGACAGGGGCCCACAAAAACATTCAGTACTTC. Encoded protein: CASSTGTGAHKNIQYF.

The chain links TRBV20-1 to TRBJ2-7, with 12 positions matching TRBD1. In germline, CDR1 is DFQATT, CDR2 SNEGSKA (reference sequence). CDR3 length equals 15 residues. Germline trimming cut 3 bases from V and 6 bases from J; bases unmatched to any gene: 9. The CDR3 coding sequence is TGCAGTGCTAGGAACCGGGACAGGGGGCCCCTCGAGCAGTACTTC. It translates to CSARNRDRGPLEQYF.